The 14 T cell receptor beta chains reported below all come from one sample, sequenced in a study of shared clonotypes between healthy human individuals. Some clones are missing from TCRdb's copy, which holds only in-frame ones; the method was immunoSEQ multiplex PCR. The repertoire holds approximately 2.5 million clones, with around 94% as singletons. What was sequenced was naive CD4+ T cells sorted from blood. Subset reported: CD45RA+ positively selected. All receptors derive from a man younger than 30 in good health.

This sequence joins TRBV19 and TRBJ1-1; 12 bases fit TRBD1. CDR1 is LNHDA and CDR2 is SQIVND in the germline V gene (reference sequence). The J segment lost 4 bases and the V segment lost 7 bases, leaving 7 bases of the junction unmatched. This CDR3 has 15 amino acids. The CDR3 sequence: CASNTGTGGGTEAFF. CDR3 bases: TGTGCCAGTAACACCGGGACAGGGGGCGGCACTGAAGCTTTCTTT.

The J gene is TRBJ2-2, the V gene TRBV6-6, with TRBD2 identical over 10 bases. The CDR3 loop spans 15 amino acids. The V and J ends lost 5 bases and 0 bases, in that order; junction bases with no gene match: 0. Germline V gene sequence: CDR1 MNHNY, CDR2 SVGAGI (reference sequence). The CDR3 sequence: CASSSGRANTGELFF. The CDR3 DNA reads TGTGCCAGCAGTAGCGGGAGGGCGAACACCGGGGAGCTGTTTTTT.

The V call is TRBV6-6, the J call TRBJ2-7; 10 bases fit TRBD1. This CDR3 has 14 residues. CDR1 is MNHNY, CDR2 SVGAGI, per germline (reference sequence). The V gene end was trimmed by 7 bases and the J gene end by 4 bases; junction bases not matched to a gene: 7. The DNA of the CDR3 is TGTGCCAGCACCCGGACAGGGGGGACGTACGAGCAGTACTTC. Protein: CASTRTGGTYEQYF.

The chain couples TRBV28 to TRBJ2-7, with D perhaps TRBD1 (8 bases). The CDR3 consists of 15 residues. Germline V gene data show CDR1 as MDHEN and CDR2 as SYDVKM. The ends were cut back, 7 bases at V and 0 bases at J, with 16 bases in the middle. DNA of the CDR3: TGTGCCAGCATCAACAGGGGGGGAAGCTCCTACGAGCAGTACTTC. Its translation is CASINRGGSSYEQYF.

To note about this clone: Different DNA sequences within this sample yield the same CDR3. The DNA of the CDR3 is TGTGCCAGCTCACCCGACAGTTATCAGCCCCAGCATTTT. It is translated as CASSPDSYQPQHF. V and J are TRBV18 and TRBJ1-5; D perhaps matches TRBD1 (5 bases). Trimming removed 3 bases from V and 5 bases from J, with 8 bases in between. The CDR3 is made up of 13 amino acids. CDR1 KGHSH and CDR2 LQKENI come from the germline V gene.

In its sample, this clone was seen a few times. Other DNA sequences in this sample translate to the same CDR3. The chain employs TRBV19 and TRBJ2-2; D is perhaps TRBD1 (6 bases). V lost 6 bases and J lost 2, with 7 bases in between. Germline CDR1 reads LNHDA; CDR2 reads SQIVND (reference sequence). There are 13 residues in the CDR3. The CDR3 sequence is CASRQGNTGELFF. The CDR3 DNA follows: TGTGCCAGTAGACAGGGAAACACCGGGGAGCTGTTTTTT. The entire variable domain, with the rest obtained from reference TRBV19 and TRBJ2-2, is as follows: DGGITQSPKYLFRKEGQNVTLSCEQNLNHDAMYWYRQDPGQGLRLIYYSQIVNDFQKGDIAEGYSVSREKKESFPLTVTSAQKNPTAFYLCASRQGNTGELFFGEGSRLTVL.

This chain joins TRBV9 and TRBJ1-3, with D possibly being TRBD1 (5 bases). CDR1 SGDLS and CDR2 YYNGEE come from the germline V gene. The V gene lost 5 bases and the J gene lost 0 bases, with 9 bases spanning the gap. The CDR3 runs 14 residues. Here the CDR3 DNA reads TGTGCCAGCAGTCGAGGGGACTCTGGAAACACCATATATTTT. It translates to CASSRGDSGNTIYF.

J is TRBJ1-1 and V is TRBV7-9; the D gene is possibly TRBD1 (5 bases). Germline CDR1 and CDR2: SEHNR and FQNEAQ (reference sequence). The CDR3 totals 16 residues. V was clipped by 5 bases and J by 4 bases, with 20 bases between them. This CDR3 reads CASSPLLGGGSTEAFF. The CDR3 nucleotides are TGTGCCAGCAGCCCTCTTCTCGGGGGGGGGAGCACTGAAGCTTTCTTT.

The V call is TRBV5-8, the J call TRBJ1-2; 7 bases align to TRBD1. CDR1 and CDR2 (germline): SGHTS, YDEGEE. V lost 0 bases, J lost 7 bases, and 6 bases stayed unmatched. The length of the CDR3 is 14 residues. The CDR3 region has the DNA TGTGCCAGCAGCTTGGGAGACAGGGCTTCTGGCTACACCTTC. Amino acid sequence: CASSLGDRASGYTF.

CDR3 region: CASSLISLEQYF. The CDR3 DNA reads TGTGCCAGCAGCTTAATCTCTCTCGAGCAGTACTTC. The V call is TRBV5-5, the J call TRBJ2-7; no definite D call. CDR1 and CDR2 from the germline V gene are SGHKS and YYEKEE (reference sequence). Trimming shortened V by 2 bases and J by 6 bases, and 9 bases separated the two germline ends. The CDR3 has 12 amino acids.

The chain combines TRBV18 with TRBJ2-5, with TRBD2 identical over 8 bases. With 3 bases clipped from V and 4 bases from J, the junction kept 1 base outside the gene matches. The CDR3 runs to 13 residues. The V gene's germline CDR1 is KGHSH and CDR2 LQKENI. This CDR3 is CASSPTSGETQYF. CDR3 in DNA: TGTGCCAGCTCACCCACTAGCGGAGAGACCCAGTACTTC.

The chain recombines TRBV6-1 with TRBJ2-7; the D is unclear. V shed 3 bases and J shed 9 bases, with 9 bases lying between them. Germline assignment: CDR1 MNHNS and CDR2 SASEGT. There are 11 residues in the CDR3. Written as DNA, the CDR3 is TGTGCCAGCAGTGACGTGGCAGTGCAGTACTTC. This encodes CASSDVAVQYF.

This sequence joins TRBV4-3 and TRBJ2-7; D is ambiguous. Per the germline V gene, CDR1 is LGHNA and CDR2 is YSLEER. The CDR3 loop spans 16 amino acids. Trimming cost V 0 bases and J 0 bases, with 12 bases left between them. The CDR3, as DNA: TGCGCCAGCAGCCAAGATTTGGGGTGGAGCTCCTACGAGCAGTACTTC. Translating gives CASSQDLGWSSYEQYF.

The rearrangement joins TRBV19 to TRBJ1-3; D gene uncertain. The V end was cut by 7 bases, the J end by 0 bases, with 10 bases between. The length of the CDR3 is 14 residues. Per the germline V gene, CDR1 is LNHDA and CDR2 is SQIVND (reference sequence). CDR3 in DNA: TGTGCCAGTACCTCTGGGGTCTCTGGAAACACCATATATTTT. This sequence encodes CASTSGVSGNTIYF.